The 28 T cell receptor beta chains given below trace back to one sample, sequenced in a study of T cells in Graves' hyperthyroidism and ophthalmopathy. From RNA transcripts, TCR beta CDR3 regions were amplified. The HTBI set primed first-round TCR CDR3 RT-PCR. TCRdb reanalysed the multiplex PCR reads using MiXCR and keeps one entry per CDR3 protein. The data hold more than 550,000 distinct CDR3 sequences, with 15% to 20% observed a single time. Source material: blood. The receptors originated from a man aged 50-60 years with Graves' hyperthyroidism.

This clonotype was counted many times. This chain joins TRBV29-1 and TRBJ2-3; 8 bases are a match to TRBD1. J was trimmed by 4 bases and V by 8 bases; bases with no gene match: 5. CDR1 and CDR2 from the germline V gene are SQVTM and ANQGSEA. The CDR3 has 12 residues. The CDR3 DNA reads TGCAGCATATTACAGGGGGCAGATACGCAGTATTTT. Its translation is CSILQGADTQYF.

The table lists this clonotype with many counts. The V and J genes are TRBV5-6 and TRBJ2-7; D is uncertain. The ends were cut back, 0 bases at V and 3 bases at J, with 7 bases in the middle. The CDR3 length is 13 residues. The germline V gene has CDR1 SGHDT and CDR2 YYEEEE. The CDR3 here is CASSLAQFYEQYF. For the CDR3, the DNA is TGTGCCAGCAGCTTGGCACAGTTCTACGAGCAGTACTTC.

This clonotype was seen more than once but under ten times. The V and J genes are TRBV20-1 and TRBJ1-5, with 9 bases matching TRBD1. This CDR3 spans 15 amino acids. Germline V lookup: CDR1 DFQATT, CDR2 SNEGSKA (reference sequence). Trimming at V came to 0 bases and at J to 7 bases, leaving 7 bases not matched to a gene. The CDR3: CSARDPGTGSQPQHF. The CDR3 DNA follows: TGCAGTGCTAGAGACCCCGGGACAGGGTCCCAGCCCCAGCATTTT.

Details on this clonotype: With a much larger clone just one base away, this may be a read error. The CDR3 reads CASSPLAGSEELFF. The CDR3 DNA is TGTGCCAGCAGTCCGCTAGCTGGCTCCGAGGAGCTGTTTTTT. The chain uses TRBV27 and TRBJ2-2; D possibly corresponds to TRBD2 (5 bases). Germline values: CDR1 MNHEY, CDR2 SMNVEV (reference sequence). Trimming left V 5 bases short and J 10 bases short, with 17 bases between. This CDR3 contains 14 residues.

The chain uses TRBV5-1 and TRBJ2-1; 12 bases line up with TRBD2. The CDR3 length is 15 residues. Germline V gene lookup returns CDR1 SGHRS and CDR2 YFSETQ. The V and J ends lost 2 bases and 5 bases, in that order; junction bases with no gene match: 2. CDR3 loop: CASSLLAGGHNEQFF. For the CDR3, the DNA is TGCGCCAGCAGCTTACTAGCGGGGGGCCACAATGAGCAGTTCTTC.

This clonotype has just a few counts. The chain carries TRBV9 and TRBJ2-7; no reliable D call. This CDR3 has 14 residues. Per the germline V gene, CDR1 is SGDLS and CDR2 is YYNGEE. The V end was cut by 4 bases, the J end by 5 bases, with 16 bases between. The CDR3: CASSPRPLIDEQYF. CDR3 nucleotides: TGTGCCAGCAGCCCTAGGCCGCTTATCGACGAGCAGTACTTC.

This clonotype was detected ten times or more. The CDR3 coding sequence is TGTGCCAGCAGTCCCCTTACTAGCGGTAAGGGGGATACGCAGTATTTT. The encoded protein is CASSPLTSGKGDTQYF. V gene TRBV28 combines with J gene TRBJ2-3, with 8 bases fitting TRBD2. Germline V gives CDR1 MDHEN, CDR2 SYDVKM. J gave up 6 bases and V 5 bases, and 13 bases lay outside the gene matches. The CDR3 spans 16 residues.

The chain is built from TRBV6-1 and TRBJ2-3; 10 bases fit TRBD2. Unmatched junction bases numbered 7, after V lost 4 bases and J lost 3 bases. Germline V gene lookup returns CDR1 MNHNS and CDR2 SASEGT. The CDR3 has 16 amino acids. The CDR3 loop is CASSGLAGAITDTQYF. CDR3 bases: TGTGCCAGCAGTGGGCTAGCGGGAGCAATAACAGATACGCAGTATTTT.

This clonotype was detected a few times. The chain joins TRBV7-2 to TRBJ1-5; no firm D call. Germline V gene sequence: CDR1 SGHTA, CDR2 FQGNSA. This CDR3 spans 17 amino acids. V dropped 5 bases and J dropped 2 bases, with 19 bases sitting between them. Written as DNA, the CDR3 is TGTGCCAGCAGCCTACTAAACGTCCCGCAGGGCAATCAGCCCCAGCATTTT. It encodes CASSLLNVPQGNQPQHF.

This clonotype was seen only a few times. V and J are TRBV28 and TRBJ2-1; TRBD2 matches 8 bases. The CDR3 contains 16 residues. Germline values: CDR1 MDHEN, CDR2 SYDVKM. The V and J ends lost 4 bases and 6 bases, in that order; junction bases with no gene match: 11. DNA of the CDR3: TGTGCCAGCAGTTGGGCCCAGGGACTAGTCGTCAATGAGCAGTTCTTC. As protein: CASSWAQGLVVNEQFF.

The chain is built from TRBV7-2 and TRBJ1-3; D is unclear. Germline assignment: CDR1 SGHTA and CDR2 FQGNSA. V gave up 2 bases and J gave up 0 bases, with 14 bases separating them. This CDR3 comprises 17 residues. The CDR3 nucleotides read TGTGCCAGCAGCTTAAGGGCAGACCCCTACTCTGGAAACACCATATATTTT. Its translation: CASSLRADPYSGNTIYF.

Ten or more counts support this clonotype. The CDR3 spells CASSPFSAGGFTGELFF. The CDR3 nucleotides are TGTGCCAGCAGTCCCTTTTCAGCGGGAGGCTTTACCGGGGAGCTGTTTTTT. This chain connects TRBV28 to TRBJ2-2, with 9 bases matching TRBD2. This CDR3 has 17 residues. The V segment lost 5 bases and the J segment 5 bases; nucleotides outside the gene matches: 12. The germline gives CDR1 MDHEN, CDR2 SYDVKM.

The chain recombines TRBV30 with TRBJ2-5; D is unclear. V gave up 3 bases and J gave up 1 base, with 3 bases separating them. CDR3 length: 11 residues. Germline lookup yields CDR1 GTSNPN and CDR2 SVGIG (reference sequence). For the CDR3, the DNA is TGTGCCTGGAGCTTCCAAGAGACCCAGTACTTC. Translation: CAWSFQETQYF.

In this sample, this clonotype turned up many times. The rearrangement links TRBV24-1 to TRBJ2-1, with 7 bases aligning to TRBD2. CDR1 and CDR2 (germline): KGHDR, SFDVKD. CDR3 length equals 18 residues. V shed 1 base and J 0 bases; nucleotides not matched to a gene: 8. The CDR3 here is CATSDFGTTTLSYNEQFF. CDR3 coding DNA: TGTGCCACCAGTGATTTTGGGACTACAACGCTCTCCTACAATGAGCAGTTCTTC.

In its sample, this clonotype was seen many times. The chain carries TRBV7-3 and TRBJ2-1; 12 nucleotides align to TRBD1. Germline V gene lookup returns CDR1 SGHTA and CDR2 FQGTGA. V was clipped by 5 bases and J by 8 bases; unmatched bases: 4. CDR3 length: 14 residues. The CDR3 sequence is CASSEGQGAYEQFF. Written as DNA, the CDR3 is TGTGCCAGCAGCGAGGGACAGGGGGCCTATGAGCAGTTCTTC.

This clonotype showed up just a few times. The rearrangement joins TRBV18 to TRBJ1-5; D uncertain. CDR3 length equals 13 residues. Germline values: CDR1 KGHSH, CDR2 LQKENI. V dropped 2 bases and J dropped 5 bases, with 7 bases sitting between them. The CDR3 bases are TGTGCCAGCTCACCAGGGTTGGATCAGCCCCAGCATTTT. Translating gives CASSPGLDQPQHF.

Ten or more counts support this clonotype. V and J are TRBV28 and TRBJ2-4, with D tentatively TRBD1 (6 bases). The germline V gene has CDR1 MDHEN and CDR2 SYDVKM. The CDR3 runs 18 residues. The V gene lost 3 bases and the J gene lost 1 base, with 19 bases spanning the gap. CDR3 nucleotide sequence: TGTGCCAGCAGTTTGTGGGGAACAGGGAAGGAGGCCAAAAACATTCAGTACTTC. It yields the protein CASSLWGTGKEAKNIQYF.

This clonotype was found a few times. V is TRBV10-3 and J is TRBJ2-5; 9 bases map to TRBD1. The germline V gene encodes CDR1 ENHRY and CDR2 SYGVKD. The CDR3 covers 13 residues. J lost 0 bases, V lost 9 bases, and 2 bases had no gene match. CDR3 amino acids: CAIRTGDQETQYF. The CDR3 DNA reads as TGTGCCATACGGACAGGGGACCAAGAGACCCAGTACTTC.

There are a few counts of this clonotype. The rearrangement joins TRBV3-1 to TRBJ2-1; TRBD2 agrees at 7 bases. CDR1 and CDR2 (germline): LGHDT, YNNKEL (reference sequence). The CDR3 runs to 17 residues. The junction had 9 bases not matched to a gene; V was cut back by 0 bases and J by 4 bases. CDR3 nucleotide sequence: TGTGCCAGCAGCCAAGATCGGGGGACCGGGGGGTACAATGAGCAGTTCTTC. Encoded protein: CASSQDRGTGGYNEQFF.

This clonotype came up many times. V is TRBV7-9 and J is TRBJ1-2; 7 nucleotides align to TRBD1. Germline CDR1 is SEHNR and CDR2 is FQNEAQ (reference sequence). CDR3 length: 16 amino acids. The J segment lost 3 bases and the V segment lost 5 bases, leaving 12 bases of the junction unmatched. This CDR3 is CASSPAPNDRDYGYTF. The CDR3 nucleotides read TGTGCCAGCAGCCCCGCCCCAAACGACAGGGACTATGGCTACACCTTC. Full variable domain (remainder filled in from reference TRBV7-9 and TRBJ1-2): DTGVSQNPRHKITKRGQNVTFRCDPISEHNRLYWYRQTLGQGPEFLTYFQNEAQLEKSRLLSDRFSAERPKGSFSTLEIQRTEQGDSAMYLCASSPAPNDRDYGYTFGSGTRLTVV.

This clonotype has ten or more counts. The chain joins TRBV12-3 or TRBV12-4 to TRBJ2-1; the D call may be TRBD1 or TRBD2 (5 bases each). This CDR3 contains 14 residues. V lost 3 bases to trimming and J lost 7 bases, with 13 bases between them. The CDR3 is CASSLQGPMNEQFF. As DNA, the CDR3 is TGTGCCAGCAGTTTGCAGGGACCCATGAATGAGCAGTTCTTC.

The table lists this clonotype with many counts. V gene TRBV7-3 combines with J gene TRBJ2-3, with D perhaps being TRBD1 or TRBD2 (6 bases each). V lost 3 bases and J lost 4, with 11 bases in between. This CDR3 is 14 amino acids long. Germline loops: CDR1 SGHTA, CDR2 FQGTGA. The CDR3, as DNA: TGTGCCAGCAGCTTGCAGGGGAGGCCAGATACGCAGTATTTT. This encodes CASSLQGRPDTQYF.

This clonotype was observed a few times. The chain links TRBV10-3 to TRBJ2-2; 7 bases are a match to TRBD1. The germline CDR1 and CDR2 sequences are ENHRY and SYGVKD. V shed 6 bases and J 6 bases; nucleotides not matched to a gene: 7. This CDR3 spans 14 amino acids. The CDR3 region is CAIRTGPGPGELFF. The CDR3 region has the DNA TGTGCCATCAGGACAGGGCCGGGGCCCGGGGAGCTGTTTTTT.

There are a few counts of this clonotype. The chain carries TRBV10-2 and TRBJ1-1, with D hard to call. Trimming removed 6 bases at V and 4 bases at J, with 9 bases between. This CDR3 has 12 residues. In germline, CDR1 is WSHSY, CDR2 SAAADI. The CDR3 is CASSPVSTEAFF. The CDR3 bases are TGCGCCAGCAGCCCAGTAAGCACTGAAGCTTTCTTT.

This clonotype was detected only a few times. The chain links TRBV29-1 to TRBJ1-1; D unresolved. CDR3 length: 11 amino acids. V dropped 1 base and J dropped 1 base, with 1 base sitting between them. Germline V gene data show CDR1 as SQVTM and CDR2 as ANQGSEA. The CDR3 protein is CSVEANTEAFF. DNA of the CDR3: TGCAGCGTTGAAGCGAACACTGAAGCTTTCTTT. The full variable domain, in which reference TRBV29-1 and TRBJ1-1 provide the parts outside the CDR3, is SAVISQKPSRDICQRGTSLTIQCQVDSQVTMMFWYRQQPGQSLTLIATANQGSEATYESGFVIDKFPISRPNLTFSTLTVSNMSPEDSSIYLCSVEANTEAFFGQGTRLTVV.

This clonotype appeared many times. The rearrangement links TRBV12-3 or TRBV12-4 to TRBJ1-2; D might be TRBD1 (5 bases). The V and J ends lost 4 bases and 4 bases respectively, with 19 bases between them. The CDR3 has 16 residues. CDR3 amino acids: CASSWGGSKISYGYTF. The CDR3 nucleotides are TGTGCCAGCAGTTGGGGGGGTTCCAAGATAAGCTATGGCTACACCTTC.

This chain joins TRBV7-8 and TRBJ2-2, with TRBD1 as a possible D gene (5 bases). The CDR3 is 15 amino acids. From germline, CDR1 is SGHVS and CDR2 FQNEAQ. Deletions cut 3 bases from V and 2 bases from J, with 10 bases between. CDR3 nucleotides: TGTGCCAGCAGCTTCCGGACATACAACACCGGGGAGCTGTTTTTT. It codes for CASSFRTYNTGELFF.

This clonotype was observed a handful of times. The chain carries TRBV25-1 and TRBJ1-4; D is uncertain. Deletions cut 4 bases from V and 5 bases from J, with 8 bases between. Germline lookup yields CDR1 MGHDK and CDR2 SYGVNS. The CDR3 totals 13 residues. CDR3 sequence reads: CASSGGWNEKLFF. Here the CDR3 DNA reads TGTGCCAGCAGTGGAGGGTGGAATGAAAAACTGTTTTTT.